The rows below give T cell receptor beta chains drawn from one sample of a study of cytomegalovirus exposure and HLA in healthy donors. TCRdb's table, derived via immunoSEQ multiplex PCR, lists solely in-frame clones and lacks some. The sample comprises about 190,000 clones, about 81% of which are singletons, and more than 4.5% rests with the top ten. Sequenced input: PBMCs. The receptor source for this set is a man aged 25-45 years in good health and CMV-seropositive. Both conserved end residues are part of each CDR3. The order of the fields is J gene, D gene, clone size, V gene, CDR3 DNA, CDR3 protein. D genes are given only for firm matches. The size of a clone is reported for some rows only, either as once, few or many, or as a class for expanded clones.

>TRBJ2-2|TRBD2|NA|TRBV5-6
TGTGCCAGCAGCCTCCCAGGGAGGGCCGGGGAGCTGTTTTTT
CASSLPGRAGELFF
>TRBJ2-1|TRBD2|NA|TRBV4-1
TGCGCCAGCAGCCCCCAGGCGGGGGGCTTATACAATGAGCAGTTCTTC
CASSPQAGGLYNEQFF
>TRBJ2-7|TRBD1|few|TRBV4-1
TGCGCCAGCAGCCAGGCTGACAGGGGCGAGCAGTACTTC
CASSQADRGEQYF
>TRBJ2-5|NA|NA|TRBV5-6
TGTGCCAGCAGCTTGGTGCGGGCGGAAGAGACCCAGTACTTC
CASSLVRAEETQYF
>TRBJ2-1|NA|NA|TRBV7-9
TGTGCCAGCAGCTTAAGCAGGGGGGTTGAGCAGTTCTTC
CASSLSRGVEQFF
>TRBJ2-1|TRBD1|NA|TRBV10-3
TGTGCCATCAGCGAGGGACAGGGCCTCTACAATGAGCAGTTCTTC
CAISEGQGLYNEQFF
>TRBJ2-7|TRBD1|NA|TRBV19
TGTGCCAGTAGCCGGGACAGCGGTTCCTACGAGCAGTACTTC
CASSRDSGSYEQYF
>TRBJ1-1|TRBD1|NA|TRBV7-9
TGTGCCAGCAGCTTAAACGGACAGGGGGGGACTGAAGCTTTCTTT
CASSLNGQGGTEAFF
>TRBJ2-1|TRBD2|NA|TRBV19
TGTGCCAGTAGTATAACCATGACTAGCGGGGGAGAGCAGTTCTTC
CASSITMTSGGEQFF
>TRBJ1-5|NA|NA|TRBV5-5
TGTGCCAGCAGCTTGGCCATTATGCCAGAGCCCCAGCATTTT
CASSLAIMPEPQHF
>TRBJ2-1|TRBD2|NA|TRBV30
TGTGCCTGGGGTCAGTGGGGGGGATACAATGAGCAGTTCTTC
CAWGQWGGYNEQFF
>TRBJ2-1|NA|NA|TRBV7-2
TGTGCCAGCAGCCAACTAGGAGGGTACAATGAGCAGTTCTTC
CASSQLGGYNEQFF
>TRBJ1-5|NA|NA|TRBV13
TGTGCCAGCAGCTTAAGGGGTCAGCCCCAGCATTTT
CASSLRGQPQHF
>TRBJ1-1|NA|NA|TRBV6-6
TGTGCCAGCAGTTACCCCCGGGGGGGGGCGGACACTGAAGCTTTCTTT
CASSYPRGGADTEAFF
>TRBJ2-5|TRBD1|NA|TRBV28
TGTGCCAGCAGTCCCCCGGGGCAGGGGGCGGCGACCCAGTACTTC
CASSPPGQGAATQYF
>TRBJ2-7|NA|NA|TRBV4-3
TGCGCCAGCAGCCACCTCATAGGGGAAGGATACGAGCAGTACTTC
CASSHLIGEGYEQYF
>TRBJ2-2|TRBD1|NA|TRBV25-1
TGTGCCAGCAGTACCCTACAGGGGGCGGGGAGCACCGGGGAGCTGTTTTTT
CASSTLQGAGSTGELFF
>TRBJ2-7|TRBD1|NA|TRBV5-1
TGCGCCAGCAGCCAAGGGACAGTCTACGAGCAGTACTTC
CASSQGTVYEQYF
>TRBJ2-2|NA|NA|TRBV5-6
TGTGCCAGCAGCTTAGCGGGTCGGCTCACAAACGGGGAGCTGTTTTTT
CASSLAGRLTNGELFF
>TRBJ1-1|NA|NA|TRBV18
TGTGCCAGCTCCCCGGCATCGCGGTCGAACACTGAAGCTTTCTTT
CASSPASRSNTEAFF
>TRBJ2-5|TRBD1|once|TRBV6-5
TGTGCCAGCAGGGAGACAGGGGTTGTGGGGACCCAGTACTTC
CASRETGVVGTQYF
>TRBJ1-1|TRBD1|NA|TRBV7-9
TGTGCCAGCAGCTTAGGGCGACAGGGGAAGGAGACTGAAGCTTTCTTT
CASSLGRQGKETEAFF
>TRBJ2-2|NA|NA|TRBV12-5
TGTGCTAGTGGACACGAAGCGGGCACCGGGGAGCTGTTTTTT
CASGHEAGTGELFF
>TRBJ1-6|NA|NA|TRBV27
TGTGCCAGCAGTCCTCTACAGGGATCCCTCCACTTT
CASSPLQGSLHF
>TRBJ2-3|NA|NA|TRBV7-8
TGTGCCAGCAGCTACCGAATACCTTTCCGGGACTCCCGATGGGATACGCAGTATTTT
CASSYRIPFRDSRWDTQYF
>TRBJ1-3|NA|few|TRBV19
TGTGCCAGTAGTATTGTGCACCGGACAGTCTCTGGAAACACCATATATTTT
CASSIVHRTVSGNTIYF
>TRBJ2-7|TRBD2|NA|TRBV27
TGTGCCAGCAGTTCACCCCGGGGGGGGGCCTACGAGCAGTACTTC
CASSSPRGGAYEQYF
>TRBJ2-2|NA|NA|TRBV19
TGTGCCAGTAGTACCAGCAGGGACACCGGGGAGCTGTTTTTT
CASSTSRDTGELFF
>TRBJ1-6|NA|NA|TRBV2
TGTGCCAGCAGTGGGGTACACACCCCACAGGGTTATAATTCACCCCTCCACTTT
CASSGVHTPQGYNSPLHF
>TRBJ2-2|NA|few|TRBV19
TGTGGGGGCGCCGACACCGGGGAGCTGTTTTTT
CGGADTGELFF
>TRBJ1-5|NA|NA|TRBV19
TGTGCCAGTAGGAAGACAGAAAATCAGCCCCAGCATTTT
CASRKTENQPQHF
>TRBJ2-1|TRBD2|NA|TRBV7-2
TGTGCCAGCAGCTCAACTAGCGGGGGTGGGGGTCAGTTCTTC
CASSSTSGGGGQFF
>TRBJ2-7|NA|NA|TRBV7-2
TGTGCCAGCAGCTTGGGCCCCTCGGGGGAGCAGTACTTC
CASSLGPSGEQYF
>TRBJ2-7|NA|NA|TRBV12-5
TGTGCTAGTGTGGGGGGGCACTCCTACGAGCAGTACTTC
CASVGGHSYEQYF
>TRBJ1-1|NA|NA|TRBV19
TGTGCCAGTAGTATAATTCAGGGCCCCATGAACACTGAAGCTTTCTTT
CASSIIQGPMNTEAFF
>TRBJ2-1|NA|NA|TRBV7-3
TGTGCCAGCAGCCCGGACTACCTCTCCTACAATGAGCAGTTCTTC
CASSPDYLSYNEQFF
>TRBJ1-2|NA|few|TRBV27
TGTGCCAGCAGTGCTGACAGTCACTATGGCTACACCTTC
CASSADSHYGYTF
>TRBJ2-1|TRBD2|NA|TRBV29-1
TGCAGCGCGTCTAGCGGGTACAATGAGCAGTTCTTC
CSASSGYNEQFF
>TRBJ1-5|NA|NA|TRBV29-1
TGCAGCGTCGCAGACAGCCAATCCAATCAGCCCCAGCATTTT
CSVADSQSNQPQHF
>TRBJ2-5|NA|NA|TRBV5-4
TGTGCCAGCAGCTTGGACCAGGGTATGCAGACCCAGTACTTC
CASSLDQGMQTQYF
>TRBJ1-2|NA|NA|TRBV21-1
TGTGCCAGCAGCAAAGGCGGGGGGCGGAATGGCTACACCTTC
CASSKGGGRNGYTF
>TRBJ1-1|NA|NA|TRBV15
TGTGCCACCAGGGTGACAGCCCACTACACTGAAGCTTTCTTT
CATRVTAHYTEAFF
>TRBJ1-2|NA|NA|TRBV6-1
TGTGCCAGCAGTGAAGGGTCTAGGGGAGGCTACACCTTC
CASSEGSRGGYTF
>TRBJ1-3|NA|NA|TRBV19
TGTGCCAGTAGTATATGGCAGACAGCCTCAACCTCTGGAAACACCATATATTTT
CASSIWQTASTSGNTIYF
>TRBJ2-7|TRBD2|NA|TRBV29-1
TGCAGCGTTTGGGGGGGGACTAGCAAGGGATACGAGCAGTACTTC
CSVWGGTSKGYEQYF
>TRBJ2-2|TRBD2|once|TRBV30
TGTGCCTCAAATCCCAGCGGGGAGAACACCGGGGAGCTGTTTTTT
CASNPSGENTGELFF
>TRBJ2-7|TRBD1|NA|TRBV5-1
TGCGCCAGCAGCTCGGGACAGGGTTCCTACGAGCAGTACTTC
CASSSGQGSYEQYF
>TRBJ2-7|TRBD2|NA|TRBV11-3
TGTGCCAGCAGCTTTAGGACTAGCGGTGGATACGAGCAGTACTTC
CASSFRTSGGYEQYF
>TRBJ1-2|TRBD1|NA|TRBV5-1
TGCGCCAGCAGCCGTGAGGGACAGAACTATGGCTACACCTTC
CASSREGQNYGYTF
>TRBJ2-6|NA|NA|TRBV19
TGTGCCAGTAGCCCAGGGGTTGGGGGGGCCAACGTCCTGACTTTC
CASSPGVGGANVLTF
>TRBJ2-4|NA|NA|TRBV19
TGTGCCAGTAGCCCTGGACATCTCAACCTCAATCTAGGGATTCAGTACTTC
CASSPGHLNLNLGIQYF
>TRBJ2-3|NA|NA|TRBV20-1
TGCAGTGCTGGCCGCACAGATACGCAGTATTTT
CSAGRTDTQYF
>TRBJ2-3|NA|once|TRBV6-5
TGTGCCAGCAGCCTCGGGTGGGATACGCAGTATTTT
CASSLGWDTQYF
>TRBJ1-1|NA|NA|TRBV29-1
TGCAGCGTCACCCCGAGGGAGGACACTGAAGCTTTCTTT
CSVTPREDTEAFF
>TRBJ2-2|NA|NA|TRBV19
TGTGCCAGTAGCCTAGCCACCGGGGAGCTGTTTTTT
CASSLATGELFF
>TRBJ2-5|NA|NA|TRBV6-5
TGTGCCAGCAGTTCCCAACTAAGGGAGACCCAGTACTTC
CASSSQLRETQYF
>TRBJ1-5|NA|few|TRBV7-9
TGTGCCAGCAGCTTGGAGCAGACTCTTGCGCCCCAGCATTTT
CASSLEQTLAPQHF
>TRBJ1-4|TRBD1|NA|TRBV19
TGTGCCAGTAGTACCCGACAGGGGTCGAGTGAAAAACTGTTTTTT
CASSTRQGSSEKLFF